This T cell receptor (beta chain) emerged from a study of cytomegalovirus exposure and HLA in healthy donors. Donors in the study were healthy people who gave bone marrow. Study-level points and caveats: Later work found that TCR association rates differed between HLA loci; DRB1 had the most and HLA-C the fewest. Analyses of presence/absence relied on an assumption of roughly uniform sequencing depth across donors.

The V and J ends lost 5 bases and 5 bases, in that order; junction bases with no gene match: 11. The CDR3 spans 15 residues. Germline CDR1 SGHNT, CDR2 YENEEA. Primers for the PCR totalled 60 Vbeta and 13 Jbeta. Using immunoSEQ multiplex PCR, the repertoire was profiled, and TCRdb retains in-frame clones only, with some absent. The sample shows 85,000 to 130,000 clones, around 80% of them seen only once. A note on this clone: What it binds is not known.

The clonotype was recovered from a male donor in good health and CMV-seropositive. This rearrangement joins TRBV11-3 to TRBJ2-7; 8 nucleotides match TRBD1. The sequencing sample was made of PBMCs. The CDR3 sequence: CASSPGTGRIHEQYF. In nucleotides, the CDR3 is TGTGCCAGCAGCCCCGGGACAGGTCGGATTCACGAGCAGTACTTC.